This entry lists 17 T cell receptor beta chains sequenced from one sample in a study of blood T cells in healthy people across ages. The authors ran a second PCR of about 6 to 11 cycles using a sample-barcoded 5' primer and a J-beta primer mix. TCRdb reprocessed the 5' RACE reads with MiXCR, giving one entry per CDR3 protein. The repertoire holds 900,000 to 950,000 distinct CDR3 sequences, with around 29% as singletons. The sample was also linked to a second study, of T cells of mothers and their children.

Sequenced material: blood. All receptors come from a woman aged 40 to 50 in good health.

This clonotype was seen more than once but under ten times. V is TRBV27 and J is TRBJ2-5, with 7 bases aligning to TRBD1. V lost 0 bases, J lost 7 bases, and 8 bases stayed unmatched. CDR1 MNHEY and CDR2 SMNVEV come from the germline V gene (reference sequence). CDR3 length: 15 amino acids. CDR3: CASSLSGNRGRTQYF. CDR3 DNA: TGTGCCAGCAGTTTATCGGGGAACAGGGGAAGGACCCAGTACTTC.

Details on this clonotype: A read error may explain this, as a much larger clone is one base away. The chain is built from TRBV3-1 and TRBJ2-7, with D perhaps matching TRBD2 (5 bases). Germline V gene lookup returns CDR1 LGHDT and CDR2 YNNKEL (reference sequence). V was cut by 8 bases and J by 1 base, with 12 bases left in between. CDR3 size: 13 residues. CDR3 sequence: CASGLEGSYEQYF. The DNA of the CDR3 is TGTGCCAGCGGGCTAGAGGGTTCCTACGAGCAGTACTTC.

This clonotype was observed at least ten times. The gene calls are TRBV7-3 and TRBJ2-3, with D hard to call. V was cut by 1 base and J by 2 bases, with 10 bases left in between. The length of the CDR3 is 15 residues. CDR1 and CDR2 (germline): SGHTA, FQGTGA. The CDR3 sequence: CASSLIGSSTDTQYF. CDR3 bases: TGTGCCAGCAGCTTAATCGGATCCTCCACAGATACGCAGTATTTT.

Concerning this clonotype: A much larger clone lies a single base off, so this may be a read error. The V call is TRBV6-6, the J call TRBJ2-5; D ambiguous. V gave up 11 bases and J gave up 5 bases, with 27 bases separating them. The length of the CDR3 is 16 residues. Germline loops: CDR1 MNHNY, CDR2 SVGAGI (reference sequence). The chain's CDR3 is CAANHQRNIPHETQYF. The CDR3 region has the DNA TGTGCCGCCAACCATCAGCGCAATATCCCGCACGAGACCCAGTACTTC.

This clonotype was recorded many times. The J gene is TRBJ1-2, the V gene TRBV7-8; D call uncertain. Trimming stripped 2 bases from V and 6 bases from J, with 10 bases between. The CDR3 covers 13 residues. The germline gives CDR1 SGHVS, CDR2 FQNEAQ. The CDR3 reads CASSLRGRDGYTF. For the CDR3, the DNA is TGTGCCAGCAGCTTACGGGGTCGGGATGGCTACACCTTC.

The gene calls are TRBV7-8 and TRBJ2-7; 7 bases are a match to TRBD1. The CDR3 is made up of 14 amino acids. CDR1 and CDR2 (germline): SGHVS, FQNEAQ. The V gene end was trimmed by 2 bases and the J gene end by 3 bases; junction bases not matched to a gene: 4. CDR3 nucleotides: TGTGCCAGCAGCTTATTAGGGACAGTCTACGAGCAGTACTTC. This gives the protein CASSLLGTVYEQYF.

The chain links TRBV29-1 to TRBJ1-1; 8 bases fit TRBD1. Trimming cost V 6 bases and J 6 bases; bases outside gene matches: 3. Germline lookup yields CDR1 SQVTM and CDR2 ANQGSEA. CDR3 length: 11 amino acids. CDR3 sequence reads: CSVGTGAEAFF. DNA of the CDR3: TGCAGCGTAGGGACAGGCGCTGAAGCTTTCTTT.

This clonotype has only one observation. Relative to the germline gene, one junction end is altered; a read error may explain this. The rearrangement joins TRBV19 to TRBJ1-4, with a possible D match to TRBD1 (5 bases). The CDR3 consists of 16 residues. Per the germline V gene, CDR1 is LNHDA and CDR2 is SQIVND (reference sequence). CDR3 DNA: TGTGCCAGTAGTTCGACAGCGTATAGATTTAATGAAAAACGGTTTTTT. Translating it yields CASSSTAYRFNEKRFF.

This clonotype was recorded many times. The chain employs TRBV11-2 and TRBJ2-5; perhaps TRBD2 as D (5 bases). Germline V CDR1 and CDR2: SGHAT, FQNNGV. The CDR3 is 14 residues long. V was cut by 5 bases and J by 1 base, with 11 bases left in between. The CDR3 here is CASSLIRGQETQYF. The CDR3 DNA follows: TGTGCCAGCAGCCTCATCCGGGGCCAAGAGACCCAGTACTTC.

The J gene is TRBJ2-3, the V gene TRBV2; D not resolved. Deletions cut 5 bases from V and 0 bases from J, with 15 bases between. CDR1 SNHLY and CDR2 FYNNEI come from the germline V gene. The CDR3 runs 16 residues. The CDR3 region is CASSKERGVSTDTQYF. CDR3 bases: TGTGCCAGCAGTAAAGAGAGAGGAGTAAGCACAGATACGCAGTATTTT.

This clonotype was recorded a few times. CDR3 nucleotide sequence: TGCAGTGCTAGAGCTAGCGGGGGGGCTGAGACCCAGTACTTC. Protein product: CSARASGGAETQYF. The chain employs TRBV20-1 and TRBJ2-7, with TRBD2 identical over 12 bases. TRBJ2-5 explains the end of the DNA better; the J call may be wrong. This CDR3 has 14 residues. Germline assignment: CDR1 DFQATT and CDR2 SNEGSKA (reference sequence).

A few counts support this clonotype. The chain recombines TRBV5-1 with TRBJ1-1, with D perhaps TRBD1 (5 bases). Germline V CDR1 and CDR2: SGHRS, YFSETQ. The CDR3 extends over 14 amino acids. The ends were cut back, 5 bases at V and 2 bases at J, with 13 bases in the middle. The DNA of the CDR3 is TGCGCCAGCAGGGGGGACGGAAGAAACACTGAAGCTTTCTTT. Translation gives CASRGDGRNTEAFF. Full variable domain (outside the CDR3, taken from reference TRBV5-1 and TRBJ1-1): KAGVTQTPRYLIKTRGQQVTLSCSPISGHRSVSWYQQTPGQGLQFLFEYFSETQRNKGNFPGRFSGRQFSNSRSEMNVSTLELGDSALYLCASRGDGRNTEAFFGQGTRLTVV.

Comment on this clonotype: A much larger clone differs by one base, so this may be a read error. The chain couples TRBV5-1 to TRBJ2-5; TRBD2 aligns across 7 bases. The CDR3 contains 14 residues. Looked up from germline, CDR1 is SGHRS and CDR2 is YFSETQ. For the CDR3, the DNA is TGCGCCAGCTCCGGTGGGGGGGTCGAAGAGGCCCAGTACTTC. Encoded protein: CASSGGGVEEAQYF.

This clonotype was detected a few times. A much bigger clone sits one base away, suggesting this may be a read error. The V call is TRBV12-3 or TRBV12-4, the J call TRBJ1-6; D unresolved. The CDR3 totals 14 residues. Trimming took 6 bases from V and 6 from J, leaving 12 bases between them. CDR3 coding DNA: TGTGCCAGCAGGTTGCCAGGTCCTAATTCACCCCTCCACTTT. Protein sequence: CASRLPGPNSPLHF.

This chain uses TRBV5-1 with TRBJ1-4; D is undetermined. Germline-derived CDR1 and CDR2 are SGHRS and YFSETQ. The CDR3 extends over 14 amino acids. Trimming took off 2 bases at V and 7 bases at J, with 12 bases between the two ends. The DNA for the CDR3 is TGCGCCAGCAGCTTCGAGGGTTCGGGTGAAAAACTGTTTTTT. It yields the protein CASSFEGSGEKLFF.

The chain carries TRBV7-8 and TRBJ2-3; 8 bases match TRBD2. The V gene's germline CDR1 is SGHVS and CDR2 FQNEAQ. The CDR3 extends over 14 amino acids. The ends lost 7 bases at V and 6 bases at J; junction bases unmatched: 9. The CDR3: CASTTRGGRDTQYF. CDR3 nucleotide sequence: TGTGCCAGCACCACCCGGGGGGGCCGGGATACGCAGTATTTT.

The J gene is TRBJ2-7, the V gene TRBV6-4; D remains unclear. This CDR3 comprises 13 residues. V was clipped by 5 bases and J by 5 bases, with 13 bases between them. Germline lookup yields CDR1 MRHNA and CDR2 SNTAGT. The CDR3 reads CASSHRRRDEQYF. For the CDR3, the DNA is TGTGCCAGCAGTCACCGCCGCCGGGACGAGCAGTACTTC.